This T cell receptor beta chain originates from a study of regulatory T cells in long-lasting Graves disease (dated by TCRdb to the early 2020s). In the study overall: To count as having persistent Graves' disease, a patient had to have received antithyroid drug treatment for over 5 years with TSH receptor autoantibodies remaining persistently positive. Patients with persistent Graves' disease were compared with patients with newly diagnosed Graves' disease using TCR sequencing and RNA sequencing of peripheral blood. In the clinical cohort, patients with persistent Graves' disease had used antithyroid drugs for an average of about 10.3 years. The study was conducted in China and was registered as a clinical trial. A total of around 35 samples underwent TCR sequencing: around 13 from persistent and approximately 20 from newly diagnosed Graves' disease patients. The study at large found these results: Persistent Graves' disease patients showed lower TCR Shannon entropy and fewer highly expanded clones than newly diagnosed patients, suggesting clonal expansion. Only peripheral blood was studied, because thyroid tissue, the primary lesion, was inaccessible. A larger number of public clonotypes was shared among persistent patients (more than 2,500) than among newly diagnosed patients (about 990). Only the TCR beta chain was sequenced and analyzed. As a limitation, the authors acknowledged that the small sample size may reduce accuracy. TRBV28, TRBJ1-2 and TRBJ2-5 were preferentially used in persistent disease, while TRBV20-1 and TRBJ2-1 were favored in newly diagnosed disease.

The time point label corresponds to: persistent/refractory GD, antithyroid drugs over 5 years with positive TRAb. For both TCR sequencing and RNA sequencing, RNA was extracted from PBMCs in TRIzol. The diagnosis of Graves' disease was made according to American Thyroid Association guidelines. Recruitment of patients was carried out at an endocrinology department in Xi'an, China. Each patient gave approximately 8.8 milliliters of peripheral blood, collected in an EDTA anticoagulant tube. Ficoll Paque Plus density gradient separation was used to isolate PBMCs, and no additional T cell sorting was done. RNA quality was checked with an Agilent 2100 Bioanalyzer and agarose gel, and concentration with a NanoDrop 2000. Libraries were made using multiplex PCR. The instrument was an Illumina HiSeq 4000. iRepertoire HTBI primers and Arm-PCR amplification of CDR3 regions were used to construct TCR beta libraries. PCR products were gel purified before sequencing. As for the authors' bioinformatics: Across samples, around 58 TRBV and 14 TRBJ segments were identified and used for gene usage analysis of CDR3 amino acid clonotypes. COPE and FqMerger were used to merge the filtered high-quality paired reads into contigs. BLAST was used to align contigs to IMGT TRBV, TRBD and TRBJ reference genes, and CDR3 was defined according to IMGT. Clonotypes above 0.1% frequency were classified as highly expanded clones. Shannon entropy was used to measure repertoire diversity, and the Gini coefficient was used to measure V-J evenness. Public clonotypes were defined as clonotypes shared by more than one individual. The public reads were reprocessed in TCRdb via fastp at Q25 and MiXCR, keeping in-frame beta chains. Every distinct CDR3 protein forms one entry, paired with its most common genes and DNA. The V and J calls follow TCRdb's processing rather than the paper's. In this sample the table shows hundreds of thousands of distinct CDR3 sequences, around 23% of which occur a single time. Roughly an eighth of the sample is in the top ten clones.

From the germline V gene (reference sequence), CDR1 is MNHEY and CDR2 is SMNVEV. The CDR3, from cysteine to phenylalanine, totals 13 residues. Only the CDR3 DNA stays, 39 bases, in frame from base 1. Relative to germline, V is 2 bases shorter and J is 6 bases shorter, with 7 bases between their ends. At least ten counts were recorded for this clonotype. There is no known antigen for this receptor. Per-base quality was not reported, and no clone a single base away is much larger than it. The chain joins TRBV27 to TRBJ1-4; the D gene lacks a confident call. The receptor was derived from a female donor with Graves disease. The specimen comprised peripheral blood mononuclear cells (PBMCs), sampled when the disease was refractory, from a patient treated with antithyroid drugs. In nucleotides, the sequence is TGTGCCAGCAGTTTAGGCGGATATGAAAAACTGTTTTTT. This translates into CASSLGGYEKLFF.